Below are 9 T cell receptor beta chains sequenced from a single sample in a study of kidney transplant recipient with SARS-CoV-2 infection. TCRdb re-called the reads with MiXCR, one entry per CDR3 protein. Seen here are 200,000 to 300,000 distinct CDR3 sequences, 25% to 30% observed once, and the top ten hold more than 6.5%. The starting material was a blood sample, obtained at baseline and between days 110 and 120 from a kidney transplant recipient. Every receptor here comes from a male patient younger than 45 who had COVID-19 and was a kidney transplant recipient. A subset of T cells may come from the graft donor.

Many counts were recorded for this clonotype. The chain couples TRBV7-9 to TRBJ2-7; D possibly uses TRBD1 or TRBD2 (5 bases each). V lost 3 bases and J 3 bases, leaving 9 bases between the germline ends. Per the germline V gene, CDR1 is SEHNR and CDR2 is FQNEAQ (reference sequence). The CDR3 totals 13 residues. This CDR3 reads CASSLGENYEQYF. The CDR3 DNA reads as TGTGCCAGCAGCTTGGGGGAGAACTACGAGCAGTACTTC.

Ten or more counts support this clonotype. This chain joins TRBV12-5 and TRBJ1-2; D might be TRBD1 (5 bases). This CDR3 is built from 17 residues. Trimming left V 5 bases short and J 4 bases short, with 23 bases between. The germline CDR1 and CDR2 sequences are LGHNT and FRNRAP. CDR3 coding DNA: TGTGCTAGTGGTGGTAGAACTTTGCAGGGAAAGACCTATGGCTACACCTTC. It translates to CASGGRTLQGKTYGYTF.

In regard to this clonotype: This may stem from a read error, because a much larger clone lies one nucleotide away. The chain links TRBV5-1 to TRBJ1-3; D is possibly TRBD1 (5 bases). Trimming removed 4 bases at V and 0 bases at J, with 11 bases between. CDR1 and CDR2 from the germline V gene are SGHRS and YFSETQ. The CDR3 is 15 residues long. CDR3 nucleotides: TGCGCCAGCAGCCTGAGACAGAGCTCTGGAAACACCATATATTTT. This gives the protein CASSLRQSSGNTIYF.

This clonotype was counted at least ten times. The chain recombines TRBV10-3 with TRBJ1-4; D is perhaps TRBD1 (6 bases). CDR1 and CDR2 from the germline V gene are ENHRY and SYGVKD. The V end lost 3 bases, the J end lost 4 bases, and 12 bases lay between the germline ends. The CDR3 runs to 15 residues. The DNA for the CDR3 is TGTGCCATCAGTGAAGTGGGACAACTTAATGAAAAACTGTTTTTT. Protein product: CAISEVGQLNEKLFF.

Points on this clonotype: A much larger clone differs from this one at a single base, so this may be a read error. This sequence joins TRBV29-1 and TRBJ2-1, with 8 bases aligning to TRBD1. The better agreement between TRBJ2-7 and the DNA end casts doubt on the J call. This CDR3 has 14 amino acids. The germline V gene has CDR1 SQVTM and CDR2 ANQGSEA. This CDR3 reads CGVDRGGLSYEQYF. The DNA for the CDR3 is TGCGGCGTTGACAGGGGAGGATTATCCTACGAGCAGTACTTC.

Concerning this clonotype: This could be a read error, since a much larger clone is one nucleotide away. The chain uses TRBV6-4 and TRBJ1-2; D gene ambiguous. This CDR3 spans 17 amino acids. V dropped 5 bases and J dropped 4 bases, with 23 bases sitting between them. Germline CDR1 reads MRHNA; CDR2 reads SNTAGT. This CDR3 reads CASSWCCLHGKTYGYTF. The CDR3 DNA follows: TGTGCCAGCAGTTGGTGCTGCTTACACGGAAAGACCTATGGCTACACCTTC.

A note on this clonotype: Only one base separates this from a far larger clonotype, so it likely reflects a read error. V and J are TRBV7-6 and TRBJ2-2, with D uncertain. With 8 bases removed from V and 3 bases from J, the gap between germline ends came to 4 bases. Germline assignment: CDR1 SGHVS and CDR2 FNYEAQ. CDR3 length equals 11 residues. The CDR3 loop is CASGDTGELFF. The CDR3 DNA reads TGTGCCAGCGGCGACACCGGGGAGCTGTTTTTT. Full variable domain (missing parts from reference TRBV7-6 and TRBJ2-2): GAGVSQSPRYKVTKRGQDVALRCDPISGHVSLYWYRQALGQGPEFLTYFNYEAQQDKSGLPNDRFSAERPEGSISTLTIQRTEQRDSAMYRCASGDTGELFFGEGSRLTVL.

Points on this clonotype: This may stem from a read error, because a much larger clone lies one nucleotide away. The chain joins TRBV20-1 to TRBJ1-1; D uncertain. This CDR3 has 11 residues. Trimming removed 5 bases from V and 6 bases from J, with 10 bases in between. Per germline, CDR1 DFQATT and CDR2 SNEGSKA (reference sequence). In nucleotides, the CDR3 is TGCAGTGCTGTGATCTTCCCTGAAGCTTTCTTT. Amino acids: CSAVIFPEAFF.

About this clonotype itself: A read error may be the cause here, since a much bigger clone is one base away. The chain uses TRBV5-4 and TRBJ1-2; TRBD1 matches 7 bases. V shed 4 bases and J 3 bases; nucleotides not matched to a gene: 3. Germline V gene lookup returns CDR1 SGHNT and CDR2 YYREEE (reference sequence). The CDR3 loop spans 13 amino acids. The CDR3 is CASSIDRDYGYTF. CDR3 DNA: TGTGCCAGCAGCATTGACAGGGACTATGGCTACACCTTC.